Following are 5 T cell receptor beta chains from one sample sequenced in a study of cytomegalovirus exposure and HLA in healthy donors. Only in-frame clones appear in the TCRdb table, and some are missing; sequencing was by immunoSEQ multiplex PCR. The profile shows fewer than 200,000 clones, around 85% of them singletons. The sequenced material came from PBMCs. The receptors shown here come from a man between 18 and 29 years old in good health and CMV-seropositive.

For the CDR3, the DNA is TGTGCCAGCGCCATTACCGGGAGGGTCTCCTACGAGCAGTACTTC. It codes for CASAITGRVSYEQYF. The V call is TRBV28, the J call TRBJ2-7; 8 bases line up with TRBD2. Per germline, CDR1 MDHEN and CDR2 SYDVKM. V lost 8 bases and J lost 0; bases outside the gene matches: 9. The CDR3 has 15 residues.

This chain connects TRBV6-5 to TRBJ2-7, with D hard to call. Per germline, CDR1 MNHEY and CDR2 SVGAGI. Trimming removed 6 bases from V and 0 bases from J, with 6 bases in between. The CDR3 consists of 12 residues. The CDR3: CASSFSSYEQYF. For the CDR3, the DNA is TGTGCCAGCAGCTTTAGCTCCTACGAGCAGTACTTC.

This sequence joins TRBV30 and TRBJ2-2; 7 nucleotides agree with TRBD1. This CDR3 region has 15 residues. Trimming at V came to 5 bases and at J to 3 bases, leaving 9 bases not matched to a gene. Germline assignment: CDR1 GTSNPN and CDR2 SVGIG (reference sequence). The CDR3 nucleotides read TGTGCCTGGGCTGTAAGGGACAGTCACACCGGGGAGCTGTTTTTT. Translation gives CAWAVRDSHTGELFF.

The CDR3 sequence: CASSPLEVGTEAFF. CDR3 DNA sequence: TGTGCCAGCAGCCCCCTAGAGGTGGGCACTGAAGCTTTCTTT. This chain links TRBV7-9 with TRBJ1-1; no clear D. CDR3 length equals 14 residues. Germline assignment: CDR1 SEHNR and CDR2 FQNEAQ (reference sequence). V lost 5 bases to trimming and J lost 4 bases, with 14 bases between them.

This clone was found a few times. The chain carries TRBV4-1 and TRBJ1-5, with D unresolved. Trimming took 1 base from V and 7 from J, leaving 8 bases between them. The length of the CDR3 is 13 residues. The V gene's germline CDR1 is MGHRA and CDR2 YSYEKL. The CDR3 DNA follows: TGCGCCAGCAGCCAAGCTTATGGCCAGCCCCAGCATTTT. Translating gives CASSQAYGQPQHF.